The 25 T cell receptor beta chains below all came from one sample that was sequenced in a study of a mutant IDH1 vaccine in newly diagnosed glioma. The antigens of these receptors remain unknown. The sample's time point: week 11, during vaccination. Every vaccination contained 300 ug of the mutant IDH1 20-mer peptide and was paired with topical imiquimod. This table comes from immunoSEQ multiplex PCR, and its TCRdb copy is limited to in-frame clones, with some not included. In the table there are around 24,000 clones, less than 80% of which are singletons. Source: PBMCs, taken from a glioma patient whose treatment included an IDH1 peptide vaccine. The receptors come from a man aged 35-49 years with glioma.

This sequence joins TRBV11-2 and TRBJ2-5, with D tentatively TRBD1 (7 bases). This CDR3 comprises 15 residues. Trimming shortened V by 1 base and J by 3 bases, and 12 bases separated the two germline ends. Germline V CDR1 and CDR2: SGHAT, FQNNGV. The CDR3 sequence is CASSLGRGLEETQYF. The CDR3 bases are TGTGCCAGCAGCTTAGGGAGGGGGCTTGAAGAGACCCAGTACTTC.

This clone was recorded a few times. The J gene is TRBJ1-1, the V gene TRBV30; D gene ambiguous. From germline, CDR1 is GTSNPN and CDR2 SVGIG (reference sequence). The CDR3 sequence is 13 residues long. The V end lost 5 bases, the J end lost 1 base, and 11 bases lay between the germline ends. CDR3 sequence reads: CAWGNWANTEAFF. CDR3 nucleotides: TGTGCCTGGGGCAATTGGGCGAACACTGAAGCTTTCTTT.

The J gene is TRBJ2-2, the V gene TRBV4-1; TRBD1 might be the D (5 bases). With 1 base removed from V and 0 bases from J, the gap between germline ends came to 15 bases. Germline V lookup: CDR1 MGHRA, CDR2 YSYEKL. The CDR3 is 18 residues long. This CDR3 reads CASSQAPRVSANTGELFF. The CDR3 region has the DNA TGCGCCAGCAGCCAAGCCCCCAGGGTCTCCGCGAACACCGGGGAGCTGTTTTTT.

The chain uses TRBV19 and TRBJ2-7, with D perhaps matching TRBD1 or TRBD2 (5 bases each). Between the trimmed V and J ends, which lost 5 bases and 3 bases, there was a span of 20 bases. Germline assignment: CDR1 LNHDA and CDR2 SQIVND (reference sequence). This CDR3 has 16 amino acids. The CDR3, as DNA: TGTGCCAGTAGTTTCGTTAACCGGGACGGACACTACGAGCAGTACTTC. Protein sequence: CASSFVNRDGHYEQYF.

The rearrangement links TRBV19 to TRBJ1-2; D might be TRBD1 (5 bases). Germline values: CDR1 LNHDA, CDR2 SQIVND (reference sequence). This CDR3 comprises 13 residues. The V end lost 10 bases, the J end lost 3 bases, and 15 bases lay between the germline ends. This CDR3 reads CATGTADYYGYTF. In DNA form, the CDR3 reads TGTGCCACCGGGACGGCGGACTACTATGGCTACACCTTC.

This clone was seen only a few times. The chain employs TRBV4-3 and TRBJ2-2; 8 bases match TRBD2. V trimming: 0 bases; J trimming: 0 bases; junction bases outside the gene matches: 12. The length of the CDR3 is 20 residues. The germline V gene encodes CDR1 LGHNA and CDR2 YSLEER. CDR3 DNA: TGCGCCAGCAGCCAAGAGGCGGCGCTAGCGGGTAGATCGAACACCGGGGAGCTGTTTTTT. As protein: CASSQEAALAGRSNTGELFF.

Relative to its sample, this clone is medium-sized. The chain employs TRBV5-6 and TRBJ1-1, with D possibly being TRBD1 (5 bases). Germline V lookup: CDR1 SGHDT, CDR2 YYEEEE. V lost 3 bases, J lost 7 bases, and 10 bases lay in between. CDR3 length: 12 residues. The CDR3 DNA reads TGTGCCAGCAGCTGGGAGGGGAGTGAAGCTTTCTTT. Its protein is CASSWEGSEAFF.

The chain combines TRBV5-6 with TRBJ1-5; D gene uncertain. Per germline, CDR1 SGHDT and CDR2 YYEEEE. V was cut by 1 base and J by 3 bases, with 17 bases left in between. CDR3 length: 17 residues. CDR3 in amino acids: CASSLSGFGRFNQPQHF. Here the CDR3 DNA reads TGTGCCAGCAGCTTGTCTGGTTTCGGCAGATTCAATCAGCCCCAGCATTTT. The full variable domain, with the rest looked up from reference TRBV5-6 and TRBJ1-5, is DAGVTQSPTHLIKTRGQQVTLRCSPKSGHDTVSWYQQALGQGPQFIFQYYEEEERQRGNFPDRFSGHQFPNYSSELNVNALLLGDSALYLCASSLSGFGRFNQPQHFGDGTRLSIL.

V gene TRBV29-1 combines with J gene TRBJ2-1, with D possibly being TRBD1 or TRBD2 (6 bases each). Germline loops: CDR1 SQVTM, CDR2 ANQGSEA. This CDR3 contains 16 residues. The V end was cut by 0 bases, the J end by 6 bases, with 18 bases between. The CDR3 DNA reads TGCAGCGTTGAAGATCCCGACAGGAGGGGAGGCAATGAGCAGTTCTTC. Its translation is CSVEDPDRRGGNEQFF.

This clone qualifies as medium-sized. V gene TRBV27 combines with J gene TRBJ2-2; the D gene is possibly TRBD2 (6 bases). The V and J ends lost 4 bases and 6 bases respectively, with 12 bases between them. CDR1 is MNHEY, CDR2 SMNVEV, per germline (reference sequence). The CDR3 has 14 amino acids. The CDR3 nucleotides read TGTGCCAGCAGTTCCGGAGGGCAGGCCGGGGAGCTGTTTTTT. This sequence encodes CASSSGGQAGELFF.

This rearrangement joins TRBV5-4 to TRBJ1-2; TRBD1 aligns across 7 bases. The CDR3 totals 14 residues. Germline trimming cut 5 bases from V and 2 bases from J; bases unmatched to any gene: 6. Germline V gene sequence: CDR1 SGHNT, CDR2 YYREEE (reference sequence). DNA for the CDR3: TGTGCCAGCAGGCCAGGGGGGGCGAACTATGGCTACACCTTC. Amino acid sequence: CASRPGGANYGYTF.

This rearrangement joins TRBV7-8 to TRBJ2-5; 7 bases are shared with TRBD1. The germline CDR1 and CDR2 sequences are SGHVS and FQNEAQ. The CDR3 runs 15 residues. With V trimmed by 5 bases and J by 4 bases, 10 bases remained unmatched. The CDR3 here is CASSNNRGSVETQYF. In DNA, the CDR3 is TGTGCCAGCAGCAATAACAGGGGTTCCGTAGAGACCCAGTACTTC.

The CDR3 nucleotides are TGTGCCATCAGTGAGGAGAACTGGACAGGGGACTATGGCTACACCTTC. This encodes CAISEENWTGDYGYTF. This chain connects TRBV10-3 to TRBJ1-2, with TRBD1 matching over 9 bases. Germline CDR1 reads ENHRY; CDR2 reads SYGVKD. Trimming removed 2 bases from V and 3 bases from J; junction bases left unmatched: 7. The CDR3 covers 16 residues.

The chain is built from TRBV5-6 and TRBJ2-5, with D maybe TRBD2 (5 bases). V lost 2 bases and J lost 5, with 16 bases in between. The length of the CDR3 is 15 residues. The germline V gene has CDR1 SGHDT and CDR2 YYEEEE. The CDR3 loop is CASSLPRLAVETQYF. CDR3 coding DNA: TGTGCCAGCAGCTTACCAAGGCTAGCCGTGGAGACCCAGTACTTC.

The J gene is TRBJ2-1, the V gene TRBV5-1; D may match TRBD1 or TRBD2 (5 bases each). CDR1 is SGHRS, CDR2 YFSETQ, per germline. Trimming stripped 7 bases from V and 7 bases from J, with 18 bases between. CDR3 length: 14 amino acids. The CDR3 protein is CASGTGTYRNEQFF. The CDR3 nucleotides read TGCGCCAGCGGTACCGGGACCTACCGGAATGAGCAGTTCTTC.

This clone occurred once. This chain uses TRBV30 with TRBJ1-6, with a weak D call TRBD1 (6 bases). Trimming stripped 2 bases from V and 9 bases from J, with 11 bases between. The germline CDR1 and CDR2 sequences are GTSNPN and SVGIG (reference sequence). The CDR3 contains 13 residues. Written as DNA, the CDR3 is TGTGCCTGGAGTCAGGGGATCGGTTCACCCCTCCACTTT. Translation gives CAWSQGIGSPLHF.

Here the CDR3 reads CASSQVVSNEQFF. CDR3 in DNA: TGCGCCAGCAGCCAAGTTGTCTCGAATGAGCAGTTCTTC. The chain carries TRBV4-1 and TRBJ2-1; D unclear. The CDR3 spans 13 residues. CDR1 and CDR2 (germline): MGHRA, YSYEKL. The V and J ends lost 1 base and 7 bases respectively, with 8 bases between them.

This rearrangement joins TRBV11-2 to TRBJ2-5; D uncertain. Per the germline V gene, CDR1 is SGHAT and CDR2 is FQNNGV. This CDR3 comprises 12 residues. Trimming removed 0 bases at V and 10 bases at J, with 9 bases between. The CDR3 reads CASSLESLGQYF. For the CDR3, the DNA is TGTGCCAGCAGCTTAGAAAGTCTAGGCCAGTACTTC.

The CDR3 sequence: CASGLAQYTGDKNQPQHF. The CDR3 DNA is TGTGCTAGTGGTTTGGCACAATACACAGGTGATAAAAATCAGCCCCAGCATTTT. The rearrangement uses TRBV12-5 and TRBJ1-5, with D possibly matching TRBD1 (5 bases). The V and J ends lost 1 base and 4 bases respectively, with 20 bases between them. From germline, CDR1 is LGHNT and CDR2 FRNRAP. The length of the CDR3 is 18 residues.

The chain recombines TRBV18 with TRBJ2-2, with 12 bases fitting TRBD1. V was pared by 4 bases and J by 4 bases, with 4 bases of the junction left unmatched. Germline V gives CDR1 KGHSH, CDR2 LQKENI. The CDR3 runs to 16 residues. The CDR3 DNA follows: TGTGCCAGCTCACTCCTGGGACAGGGGGCCACCGGGGAGCTGTTTTTT. Protein product: CASSLLGQGATGELFF.

This chain joins TRBV28 and TRBJ1-5, with D possibly TRBD1 on 5 matching bases. Germline values: CDR1 MDHEN, CDR2 SYDVKM. V was pared by 3 bases and J by 2 bases, with 8 bases between. CDR3 length equals 14 residues. The CDR3 protein is CASSFSGRNQPQHF. The CDR3 region has the DNA TGTGCCAGCAGTTTTTCGGGGCGCAATCAGCCCCAGCATTTT.

The chain carries TRBV5-1 and TRBJ1-4; D unresolved. The V end was cut by 0 bases, the J end by 1 base, with 4 bases between. Germline V lookup: CDR1 SGHRS, CDR2 YFSETQ. The CDR3 runs 14 residues. As DNA, the CDR3 is TGCGCCAGCAGCTTGGACGGAACTAATGAAAAACTGTTTTTT. Translation: CASSLDGTNEKLFF.

This chain connects TRBV11-3 to TRBJ1-4; D is ambiguous. Per the germline V gene, CDR1 is SGHNT and CDR2 is YENEEA. The ends were cut back, 2 bases at V and 6 bases at J, with 7 bases in the middle. The CDR3 is made up of 13 amino acids. CDR3 DNA: TGTGCCAGCAGCTTATCGGCTTATGAAAAACTGTTTTTT. The encoded protein is CASSLSAYEKLFF.

The J gene is TRBJ1-1, the V gene TRBV6-5; D is uncertain. Trimming removed 4 bases at V and 7 bases at J, with 22 bases between. The CDR3 is 16 amino acids. Germline CDR1 reads MNHEY; CDR2 reads SVGAGI. In DNA, the CDR3 is TGTGCCAGCAGTTCATCCCGGCCGCCCTGGCGGGGTGAAGCTTTCTTT. Translating gives CASSSSRPPWRGEAFF.

CDR3 sequence (DNA): TGTGCCAGTAGTATAAAGGACCTAAGCACAGATACGCAGTATTTT. Translation gives CASSIKDLSTDTQYF. The rearrangement links TRBV19 to TRBJ2-3; D not certain. Germline V gives CDR1 LNHDA, CDR2 SQIVND (reference sequence). V lost 2 bases and J lost 0, with 9 bases in between. There are 15 residues in the CDR3.